This record concerns one T cell receptor (beta chain) sequence. Sequencing used immunoSEQ multiplex PCR; TCRdb keeps in-frame clones, though not all of them. The data show 110,000 to 150,000 clones, with just over 90% seen just once and approximately 2% held by the top ten. The CDR3 length is 13 residues. The V gene lost 5 bases and the J gene lost 0 bases, with 5 bases spanning the gap. Germline values: CDR1 SGHRS, CDR2 YFSETQ. The data originate from a study of T cell responses to AZD1222 COVID-19 vaccine. The receptor's source is an adult who received the AZD1222 COVID-19 vaccine. The chain links TRBV5-1 to TRBJ1-4; tentatively, D is TRBD1 (5 bases). The sequencing here drew on peripheral blood, taken 28 days after the second AZD1222 dose. The CDR3 sequence: CASRDTTNEKLFF. As DNA, the CDR3 is TGCGCCAGCAGGGACACAACTAATGAAAAACTGTTTTTT.